The entry that follows covers one TCR beta chain sequence. Specified time point: new active TB diagnosis, blood taken before or within 7 days of starting treatment. The sample is drawn from a study of T cells in tuberculosis. Study summary: A South African cohort included IGRA-negative adolescents, latently infected IGRA-positive adolescents and adults with active tuberculosis. Samples predate treatment or fall within its first 7 days.

Generated by immunoSEQ multiplex PCR, the TCRdb table keeps only in-frame clones and is missing some. The sample records about 35,000 clones, around 90% being singletons. V lost 2 bases, J lost 9 bases, and 11 bases lay in between. The germline CDR1 and CDR2 sequences are SGHKS and YYEKEE (reference sequence). There are 12 residues in the CDR3. The chain is built from TRBV5-5 and TRBJ1-2, with a weak D call TRBD1 (5 bases). The receptor comes from an adult with tuberculosis. Some clones in this sample may be carry-over from other donors' samples. Sample: PBMCs, taken at tuberculosis diagnosis. CDR3 nucleotide sequence: TGTGCCAGCAGCTTCCTTGGGGGGAGCTACACCTTC. This sequence encodes CASSFLGGSYTF.